This T cell receptor beta chain was identified during a study of blood T cell repertoires in COVID-19. Turning to the study itself: Both acute and convalescent COVID-19 samples were obtained from the United States, Italy and Spain. PBMCs, B-cell-depleted T cells, or T cells provided the cDNA or gDNA that made up the material.

Original processing notes: Scientists estimated how many nucleated cells there were by amplifying reference gene primers. Data came from immunoSEQ multiplex PCR; TCRdb stores just in-frame clones and leaves some out. The DNA gave D and trimming, while V, J and clone size come from that table. The sample records about 97,000 clones, around 87% being singletons. Source material: peripheral blood. This clonotype was obtained from a woman in her 30s with acute or convalescent COVID-19.

CDR3 nucleotide sequence: TGTGCCAGCAGCGACTGGGGACTAGCGGGGGGTATGGGCACAGATACGCAGTATTTT. As protein: CASSDWGLAGGMGTDTQYF. The chain links TRBV7-9 to TRBJ2-3; 15 bases align to TRBD2. Germline-derived CDR1 and CDR2 are SEHNR and FQNEAQ (reference sequence). This CDR3 region has 19 residues. Losses at the gene ends were 5 bases for V and 1 base for J; bases not matched to a gene: 10.